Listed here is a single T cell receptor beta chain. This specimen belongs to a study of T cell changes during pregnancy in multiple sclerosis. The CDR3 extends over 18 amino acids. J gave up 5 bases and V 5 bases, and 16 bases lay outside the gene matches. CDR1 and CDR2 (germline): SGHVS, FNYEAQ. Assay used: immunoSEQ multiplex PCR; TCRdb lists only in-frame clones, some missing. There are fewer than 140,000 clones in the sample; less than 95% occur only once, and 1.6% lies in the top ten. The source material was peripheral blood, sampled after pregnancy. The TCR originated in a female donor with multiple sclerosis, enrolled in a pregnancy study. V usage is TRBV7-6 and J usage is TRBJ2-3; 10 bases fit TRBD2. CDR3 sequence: CASSQLSGGAGSKDTQYF. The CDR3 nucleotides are TGTGCCAGCAGCCAATTGAGCGGGGGGGCCGGGTCAAAAGATACGCAGTATTTT.